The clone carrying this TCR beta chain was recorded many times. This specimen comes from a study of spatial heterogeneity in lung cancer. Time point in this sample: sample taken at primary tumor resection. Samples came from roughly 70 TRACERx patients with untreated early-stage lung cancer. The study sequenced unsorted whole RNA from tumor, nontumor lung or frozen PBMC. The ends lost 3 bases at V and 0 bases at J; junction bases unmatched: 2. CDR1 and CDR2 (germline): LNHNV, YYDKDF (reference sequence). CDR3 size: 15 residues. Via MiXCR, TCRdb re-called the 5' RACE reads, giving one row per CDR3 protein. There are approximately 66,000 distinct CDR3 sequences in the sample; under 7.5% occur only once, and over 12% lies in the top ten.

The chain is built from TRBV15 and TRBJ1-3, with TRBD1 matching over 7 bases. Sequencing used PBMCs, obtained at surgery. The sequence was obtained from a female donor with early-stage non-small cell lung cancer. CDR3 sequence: CATSRRTGSGNTIYF. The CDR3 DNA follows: TGTGCCACCAGCAGGCGGACAGGCTCTGGAAACACCATATATTTT.